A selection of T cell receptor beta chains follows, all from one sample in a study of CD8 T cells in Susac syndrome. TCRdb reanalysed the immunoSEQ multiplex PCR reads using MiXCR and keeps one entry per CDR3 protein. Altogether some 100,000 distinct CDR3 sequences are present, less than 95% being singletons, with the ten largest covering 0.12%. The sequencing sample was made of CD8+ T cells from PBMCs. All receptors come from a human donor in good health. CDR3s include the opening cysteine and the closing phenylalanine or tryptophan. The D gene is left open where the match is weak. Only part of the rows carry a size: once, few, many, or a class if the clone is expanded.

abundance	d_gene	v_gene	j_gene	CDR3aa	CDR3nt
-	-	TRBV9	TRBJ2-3	CASSAEGPLSTDTQYF	TGTGCCAGCAGCGCCGAGGGGCCCCTCTCCACCGATACGCAGTATTTT
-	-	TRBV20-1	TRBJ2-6	CSARAQGVSGANVLTF	TGCAGTGCCCGAGCACAGGGTGTAAGTGGGGCCAACGTCCTGACTTTC
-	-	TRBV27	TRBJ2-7	CASSSWGPYEQYF	TGTGCCAGCAGTTCCTGGGGCCCTTACGAGCAGTACTTC
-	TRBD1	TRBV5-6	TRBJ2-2	CASSLGDRGRTGELFF	TGTGCCAGCAGCTTGGGGGACAGGGGGCGCACCGGGGAGCTGTTTTTT
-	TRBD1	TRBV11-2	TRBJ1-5	CASSLDEPGQGVISNQPQHF	TGTGCCAGCAGCTTAGATGAGCCGGGACAGGGGGTGATCAGCAATCAGCCCCAGCATTTT
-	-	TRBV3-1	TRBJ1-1	CASSQDPVNTEAFF	TGTGCCAGCAGCCAAGATCCAGTGAACACTGAAGCTTTCTTT
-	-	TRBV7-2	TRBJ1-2	CASSPDKSYGYTF	TGTGCCAGCAGCCCTGACAAATCCTATGGCTACACCTTC
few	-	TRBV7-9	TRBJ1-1	CASSRADTEAFF	TGTGCCAGCAGCCGAGCGGACACTGAAGCTTTCTTT
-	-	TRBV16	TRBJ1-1	CASSHSSEAFF	TGTGCCAGCAGCCACTCGTCAGAAGCTTTCTTT
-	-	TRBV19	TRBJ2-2	CASSIGVTANTGELFF	TGTGCCAGTAGTATAGGTGTGACAGCGAACACCGGGGAGCTGTTTTTT
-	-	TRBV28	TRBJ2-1	CASSGGPRVKGEQFF	TGTGCCAGCAGTGGGGGACCGAGGGTCAAGGGTGAGCAGTTCTTC
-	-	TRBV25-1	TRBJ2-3	CASRGVRDTQYF	TGTGCCAGCAGGGGGGTCCGAGATACGCAGTATTTT
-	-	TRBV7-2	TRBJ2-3	CASSLTRDTQYF	TGTGCCAGCAGCTTAACAAGAGATACGCAGTATTTT
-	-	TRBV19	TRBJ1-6	CASSIGRQVNYNSPLHF	TGTGCCAGTAGTATCGGTCGACAGGTCAACTATAATTCACCCCTCCACTTT
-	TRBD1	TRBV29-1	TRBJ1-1	CSGRQGVGTEAFF	TGCAGCGGAAGACAGGGGGTAGGGACTGAAGCTTTCTTT
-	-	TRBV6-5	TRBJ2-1	CASSTPGSEQFF	TGTGCCAGCAGTACCCCGGGTAGCGAGCAGTTCTTC
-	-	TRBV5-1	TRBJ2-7	CASSRGHPGTGYEQYF	TGCGCCAGCAGCCGGGGACACCCTGGAACGGGATACGAGCAGTACTTC
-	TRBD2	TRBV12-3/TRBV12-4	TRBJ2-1	CASSLSGGALRSNEQFF	TGTGCCAGCAGTCTAAGCGGGGGGGCCTTGAGATCCAATGAGCAGTTCTTC
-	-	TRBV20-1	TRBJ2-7	CSARSSVSSYEQYF	TGCAGTGCTAGGTCCAGTGTCTCCTCCTACGAGCAGTACTTC
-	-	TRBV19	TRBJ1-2	CASSPGQFGYTF	TGTGCCAGTAGTCCGGGACAATTTGGCTACACCTTC
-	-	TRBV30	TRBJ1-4	CAWGHYEGEKLFF	TGTGCCTGGGGACACTACGAGGGGGAAAAACTGTTTTTT
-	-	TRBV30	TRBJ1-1	CAWESPHPIMNTEAFF	TGTGCCTGGGAGTCCCCCCACCCTATCATGAACACTGAAGCTTTCTTT
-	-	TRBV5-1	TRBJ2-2	CASSLETTNTGELFF	TGCGCCAGCAGCTTGGAAACAACGAACACCGGGGAGCTGTTTTTT
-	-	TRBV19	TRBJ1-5	CASSIQVRQPQHF	TGTGCCAGTAGTATACAGGTCCGGCAGCCCCAGCATTTT
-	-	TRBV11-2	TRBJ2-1	CASSFGLSQNNEQFF	TGTGCCAGCAGCTTCGGACTTTCCCAAAACAATGAGCAGTTCTTC
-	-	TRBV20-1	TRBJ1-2	CSANSGRDRRYGYTF	TGCAGTGCTAATTCGGGTCGGGATCGCCGATATGGCTACACCTTC
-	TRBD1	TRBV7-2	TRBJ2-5	CASTDRASETQYF	TGTGCCAGCACCGACAGGGCATCTGAGACCCAGTACTTC
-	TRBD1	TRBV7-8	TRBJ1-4	CASSLGQPNEKLFF	TGTGCCAGCAGCTTGGGACAGCCTAATGAAAAACTGTTTTTT
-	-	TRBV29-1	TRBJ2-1	CSVRWTENNEQFF	TGCAGCGTTCGGTGGACAGAGAACAATGAGCAGTTCTTC
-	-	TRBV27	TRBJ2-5	CASSPEGVWETQYF	TGTGCCAGCAGTCCGGAGGGGGTATGGGAGACCCAGTACTTC
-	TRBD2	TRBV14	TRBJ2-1	CASKGGRALDEQFF	TGTGCCAGCAAAGGCGGGAGGGCCCTGGATGAGCAGTTCTTC
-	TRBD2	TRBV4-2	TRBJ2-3	CASSQDSVAGETDTQYF	TGTGCCAGCAGCCAAGACTCAGTGGCGGGAGAGACGGATACGCAGTATTTT
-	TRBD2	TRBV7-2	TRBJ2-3	CASSERRGSTDTQYF	TGTGCCAGCAGCGAAAGGCGGGGGAGTACAGATACGCAGTATTTT
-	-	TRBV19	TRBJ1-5	CASSRGREHNQPQHF	TGTGCCAGTAGTCGGGGCAGGGAACACAATCAGCCCCAGCATTTT
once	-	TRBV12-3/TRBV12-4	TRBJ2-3	CASSLLNTDTQYF	TGTGCCAGCAGCCTCTTAAACACAGATACGCAGTATTTT
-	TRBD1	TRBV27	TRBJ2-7	CASSSSGGQGWVEQYF	TGTGCCAGCAGTTCCTCCGGGGGACAGGGGTGGGTCGAGCAGTACTTC
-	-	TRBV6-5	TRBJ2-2	CASRWGEVAGELFF	TGTGCCAGCCGCTGGGGAGAGGTGGCCGGGGAGCTGTTTTTT
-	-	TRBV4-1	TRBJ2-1	CASSQQFLDEQFF	TGCGCCAGCAGCCAACAGTTCTTGGATGAGCAGTTCTTC
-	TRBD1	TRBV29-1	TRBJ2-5	CSVETGTGVETQYF	TGCAGCGTCGAGACCGGGACAGGGGTCGAGACCCAGTACTTC
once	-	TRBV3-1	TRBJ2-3	CASSHTGQLTDTQYF	TGTGCCAGCAGCCACACCGGACAGCTAACAGATACGCAGTATTTT
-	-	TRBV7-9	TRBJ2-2	CASSFQGATGELFF	TGTGCCAGCAGCTTTCAGGGTGCCACCGGGGAGCTGTTTTTT
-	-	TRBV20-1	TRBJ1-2	CTPSGDGYTF	TGCACTCCCTCGGGGGATGGCTACACCTTC
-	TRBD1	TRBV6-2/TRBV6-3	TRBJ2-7	CASSWPGQVVDEQYF	TGTGCCAGCAGTTGGCCGGGACAGGTCGTGGACGAGCAGTACTTC
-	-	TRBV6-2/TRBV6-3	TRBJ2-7	CAIRRLSRYEQYF	TGTGCCATCCGACGACTCTCGAGGTACGAGCAGTACTTC
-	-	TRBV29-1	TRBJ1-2	CSVDGAERPYGYTF	TGCAGCGTTGACGGGGCCGAAAGACCCTATGGCTACACCTTC
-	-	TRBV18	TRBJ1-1	CASSDNPGRAFF	TGTGCCAGCTCAGATAATCCCGGACGGGCTTTCTTT
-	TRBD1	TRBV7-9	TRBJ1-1	CASSFRDSKNTEAFF	TGTGCCAGCAGCTTCCGGGACAGTAAGAACACTGAAGCTTTCTTT
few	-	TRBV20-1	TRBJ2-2	CSARQGHAGELFF	TGCAGTGCTAGACAGGGTCATGCCGGGGAGCTGTTTTTT
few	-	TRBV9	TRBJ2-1	CASSVGGSGNNEQFF	TGTGCCAGCAGCGTGGGGGGAAGCGGTAACAATGAGCAGTTCTTC
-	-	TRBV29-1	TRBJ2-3	CSVESGAGDTQYF	TGCAGCGTTGAATCGGGGGCAGGGGATACGCAGTATTTT
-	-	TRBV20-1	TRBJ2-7	CSAPLAESLEQYF	TGCAGTGCCCCCTTGGCGGAGTCGCTCGAGCAATACTTC
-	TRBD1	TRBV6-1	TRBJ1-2	CASSRQGQATLISGYTF	TGTGCCAGCAGCCGCCAGGGACAGGCGACCCTTATATCTGGCTACACCTTC
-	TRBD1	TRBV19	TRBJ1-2	CASSPRTGVNYGYTF	TGTGCCAGTAGTCCCCGGACAGGGGTGAACTATGGCTACACCTTC
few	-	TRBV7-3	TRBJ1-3	CASSLRSGDTIYF	TGTGCCAGCAGCTTAAGATCCGGGGACACCATATATTTT
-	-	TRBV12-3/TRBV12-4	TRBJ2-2	CASRDYTGELFF	TGTGCCAGCAGGGACTACACCGGGGAGCTGTTTTTT
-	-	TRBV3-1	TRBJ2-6	CASSQLGSGANVLTF	TGTGCCAGCAGCCAATTGGGCTCTGGGGCCAACGTCCTGACTTTC
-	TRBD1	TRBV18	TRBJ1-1	CASSPPGTGRAEAFF	TGTGCCAGCTCACCGCCCGGGACAGGGAGAGCTGAAGCTTTCTTT
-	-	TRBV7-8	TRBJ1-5	CASSLVRRGPSRNQPQHF	TGTGCCAGCAGCTTAGTTCGCAGGGGCCCATCCCGCAATCAGCCCCAGCATTTT
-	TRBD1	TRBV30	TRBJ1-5	CAWSVSGGSNQPQHF	TGTGCCTGGAGTGTATCAGGGGGTAGCAATCAGCCCCAGCATTTT